This T cell receptor beta chain was profiled in a study of beta chain features in type 1 diabetes. Study-level findings and limits: VDJ junctions from patients with type 1 diabetes contained fewer insertions and more deletions. Since sequencing was performed on cDNA, cells with high TCR expression could be over-represented. There was a moderate but significant shortening of TCRB CDR3s in all four CD4+ subsets of Type 1 diabetes patients.

There was one heparinised blood draw per donor, averaging roughly 0.12 L. This CDR3 has 15 amino acids. CDR1 and CDR2 from the germline V gene are GTSNPN and SVGIG (reference sequence). V dropped 0 bases and J dropped 4 bases, with 16 bases sitting between them. Worth noting for this clone: Its antigen is currently unknown.

TCRB transcripts that were expressed got sequenced, as all of the isolated RNA had been reverse transcribed. Approximately 3.6 million reads, on average, came from each naive, central memory and regulatory T cell sample. The protocol was immunoSEQ multiplex PCR, while the TCRdb copy is restricted to in-frame clones and leaves out a portion. This sample has hundreds of thousands of clones; around 15% occur once, and the top ten carry around 0.04%. Sequences were obtained from naive CD4+ T cells from blood. J is TRBJ2-7 and V is TRBV30; D may be TRBD2 (6 bases). This sequence originates from a man aged 18 to 29 with type 1 diabetes. In nucleotides, the CDR3 is TGTGCCTGGAGTGTAGGGCTAGCGAGATTATACGAGCAGTACTTC. Its translation: CAWSVGLARLYEQYF. The full variable domain, with the rest looked up from reference TRBV30 and TRBJ2-7, is SQTIHQWPATLVQPVGSPLSLECTVEGTSNPNLYWYRQAAGRGLQLLFYSVGIGQISSEVPQNLSASRPQDRQFILSSKKLLLSDSGFYLCAWSVGLARLYEQYFGPGTRLTVT.